These 9 T cell receptor beta chains share one sample of origin, sequenced in a study of shared clonotypes between healthy human individuals. As defined, naive CD8 cells were CD45RO-negative and positively selected for CCR7, with terminally differentiated effector memory CD45RA+ cells excluded. The protocol was immunoSEQ multiplex PCR, while the TCRdb copy is restricted to in-frame clones and leaves out a portion. This table has 2 million to 2.5 million clones, approximately 95% appearing once. The material sequenced was naive CD8+ T cells sorted from blood. Receptor source: a man between 18 and 35 years old in good health.

V is TRBV13 and J is TRBJ2-3; D possibly corresponds to TRBD2 (5 bases). From germline, CDR1 is PRHDT and CDR2 FYEKMQ (reference sequence). Trimming took 1 base from V and 4 from J, leaving 12 bases between them. This CDR3 has 15 residues. The CDR3 loop reads CASSLAGSDSDTQYF. The CDR3 DNA reads TGTGCCAGCAGCTTAGCGGGGAGCGATTCAGATACGCAGTATTTT.

This chain uses TRBV9 with TRBJ2-2; TRBD2 aligns across 14 bases. J was trimmed by 6 bases and V by 4 bases; bases with no gene match: 8. CDR1 SGDLS and CDR2 YYNGEE come from the germline V gene. This CDR3 comprises 17 residues. The CDR3 DNA sequence: TGTGCCAGCAGCCCACCGGGACTAGCGGGAGTACCCGGGGAGCTGTTTTTT. It yields the protein CASSPPGLAGVPGELFF.

This chain connects TRBV10-3 to TRBJ1-3, with 8 bases identical to TRBD1. The germline V gene has CDR1 ENHRY and CDR2 SYGVKD. The CDR3 extends over 15 amino acids. The junction had 4 bases not matched to a gene; V was cut back by 6 bases and J by 0 bases. This CDR3 reads CAIRMGQVSGNTIYF. The CDR3, as DNA: TGTGCCATCAGGATGGGACAGGTCTCTGGAAACACCATATATTTT.

The chain uses TRBV11-2 and TRBJ2-7, with TRBD2 matching over 14 bases. The CDR3 covers 16 residues. J lost 3 bases, V lost 6 bases, and 7 bases had no gene match. Germline V gene lookup returns CDR1 SGHAT and CDR2 FQNNGV. The CDR3 bases are TGTGCCAGCAGGCCGACTAGCGGGAGGGCCTTCTACGAGCAGTACTTC. Its protein product is CASRPTSGRAFYEQYF.

The CDR3 DNA follows: TGTGCCAGCAGGCTTCGGGGGAGCCCCTACGAGCAGTACTTC. Its translation is CASRLRGSPYEQYF. The genes are TRBV27 and TRBJ2-7; D is perhaps TRBD2 (6 bases). Germline-derived CDR1 and CDR2 are MNHEY and SMNVEV (reference sequence). With 6 bases removed from V and 2 bases from J, the gap between germline ends came to 14 bases. This CDR3 spans 14 amino acids.

The chain joins TRBV5-1 to TRBJ2-1, with a weak D call TRBD1 (5 bases). The CDR3 loop spans 14 amino acids. The germline V gene has CDR1 SGHRS and CDR2 YFSETQ. Trimming shortened V by 2 bases and J by 10 bases, and 16 bases separated the two germline ends. The CDR3: CASSFRSPGFEQFF. Here the CDR3 DNA reads TGCGCCAGCAGCTTCAGATCCCCAGGGTTCGAGCAGTTCTTC. Complete variable domain (other parts from reference TRBV5-1 and TRBJ2-1): KAGVTQTPRYLIKTRGQQVTLSCSPISGHRSVSWYQQTPGQGLQFLFEYFSETQRNKGNFPGRFSGRQFSNSRSEMNVSTLELGDSALYLCASSFRSPGFEQFFGPGTRLTVL.

This clone was seen only once. Written as DNA, the CDR3 is TGTGCCAGCGCGGCGCCCGGGACAGGGGGAGAGACCCAGTACTTC. Translation: CASAAPGTGGETQYF. This chain connects TRBV2 to TRBJ2-5; 11 bases align to TRBD1. This CDR3 has 15 residues. Losses at the gene ends were 8 bases for V and 4 bases for J; bases not matched to a gene: 9. In germline, CDR1 is SNHLY, CDR2 FYNNEI.

The chain has TRBV5-1 and TRBJ2-3; 7 positions match TRBD2. Trimming took 0 bases from V and 5 from J; bases not matched to a gene: 6. The CDR3 extends over 15 amino acids. The germline CDR1 and CDR2 sequences are SGHRS and YFSETQ. The CDR3 region is CASSLVAGGVDTQYF. CDR3 DNA: TGCGCCAGCAGCTTGGTAGCGGGTGGGGTAGATACGCAGTATTTT.

This chain connects TRBV19 to TRBJ1-2, with D possibly matching TRBD1 (6 bases). CDR1 and CDR2 (germline): LNHDA, SQIVND (reference sequence). The ends were cut back, 4 bases at V and 8 bases at J, with 14 bases in the middle. This CDR3 is 13 amino acids long. CDR3: CASSNWAGDGYTF. The CDR3 DNA sequence: TGTGCCAGTAGTAATTGGGCAGGGGACGGCTACACCTTC.